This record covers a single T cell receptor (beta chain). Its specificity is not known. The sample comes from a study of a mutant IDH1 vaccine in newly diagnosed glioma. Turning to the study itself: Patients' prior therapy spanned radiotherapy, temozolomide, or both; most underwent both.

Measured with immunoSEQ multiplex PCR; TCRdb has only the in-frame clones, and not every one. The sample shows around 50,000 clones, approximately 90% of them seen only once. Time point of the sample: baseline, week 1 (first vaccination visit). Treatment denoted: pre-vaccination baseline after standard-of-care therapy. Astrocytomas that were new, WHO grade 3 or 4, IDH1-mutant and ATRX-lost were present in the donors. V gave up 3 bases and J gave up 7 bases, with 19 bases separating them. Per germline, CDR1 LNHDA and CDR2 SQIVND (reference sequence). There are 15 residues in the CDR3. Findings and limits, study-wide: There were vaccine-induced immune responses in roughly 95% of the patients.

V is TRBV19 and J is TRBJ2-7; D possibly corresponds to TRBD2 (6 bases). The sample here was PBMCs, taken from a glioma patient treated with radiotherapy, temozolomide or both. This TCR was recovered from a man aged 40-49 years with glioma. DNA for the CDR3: TGTGCCAGTAGTATTGGGGGGACGACAGCTTTGGAGCAGTACTTC. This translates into CASSIGGTTALEQYF.